This T cell receptor beta chain originates from a study of blood T cell repertoires in COVID-19. Study overall: Whether acute or convalescent, the COVID-19 samples came from the United States, Italy and Spain. T cells, B-cell-depleted T cells, or PBMCs provided the cDNA or gDNA that served as material.

This clone was counted a single time. The Seattle patients joined while their infection was active and were tracked longitudinally afterward. Unmatched junction bases numbered 0, after V lost 3 bases and J lost 2 bases. Germline assignment: CDR1 SQVTM and CDR2 ANQGSEA. CDR3 length: 12 amino acids. Per the original data handling: Reference gene primer amplification yielded estimated nucleated cell counts. The protocol was immunoSEQ multiplex PCR, while the TCRdb copy is restricted to in-frame clones and leaves out a portion. V, J and clone size are taken as reported in that table, and D and trimming were inferred from the DNA itself. The table lists 300,000 to 350,000 clones, about nine tenths of them singletons.

Sequenced sample: peripheral blood. V and J are TRBV29-1 and TRBJ1-2; TRBD1 matches 7 bases. The source of this sequence is a woman aged 60-75 years with COVID-19, enrolled during active disease. CDR3: CSVEDRNYGYTF. Here the CDR3 DNA reads TGCAGCGTTGAGGACAGGAACTATGGCTACACCTTC.